This T cell receptor beta chain emerged from a study of T cell repertoires in cytomegalovirus infection (dated by TCRdb to the late 2010s). About the study as a whole: The peptide stimulations were aimed at well-studied HLA-B-restricted epitopes as well as recently identified HLA-C-restricted CMV epitopes, whose presentation resists viral immunomodulation. Donor HLA type was relevant to the analysis, because carriage of CMV infection together with the matching HLA type was indicated by public TCR beta signatures. What the work shows at the level of the full study, not this receptor alone: In the ex vivo response, HLA-C-restricted CMV-specific TCR beta clonotypes were dominant, and in two of eight donors the single most frequent clonotype came from this HLA-C-restricted group. In both this cohort and an independent approximately 350-donor cohort, the cumulative frequency of public TCR beta family members distinguished carriers of CMV infection plus the relevant HLA type.

Data came from an Illumina HiSeq 1500. The public reads were run again by TCRdb, first through fastp at Q25 and then through MiXCR, and only productive beta chains were kept. Entries that share a CDR3 protein sequence are merged under the most common genes and DNA. A total of hundreds of thousands of distinct CDR3 sequences appear in this sample, just under 30% of them only once. 20% of the sample is taken by the ten largest. The table lists this clonotype with a few counts. Its antigen is unknown. Per-nucleotide qualities are absent, and no much larger clonotype sits a single base away. The CDR3 runs 15 amino acids, cysteine and phenylalanine included. Only the CDR3 part of the read is kept: 45 bases, read in frame from the first base. Taken from the germline V gene, the CDR1 and CDR2 loops are SGHVS and FNYEAQ. Unmatched junction bases come to 4, with V trimmed by 1 base and J by 4 bases. What the treatment or condition label conveys for this sample: in vitro stimulation with specific CMV peptide epitopes to enrich CMV-specific T cells.

This chain joins TRBV7-6 to TRBJ1-2; 9 middle bases align to TRBD1. This TCR was sampled from a human donor in good health (CMV status not recorded). Some clones in this sample may be carry-over from other donors' samples. Here the sequenced sample was cultured PBMCs, taken from culture after CMV antigen stimulation. The CDR3 corresponds to CASSLGTGVAYGYTF. The DNA reads as follows: TGTGCCAGCAGCTTAGGGACAGGGGTGGCCTATGGCTACACCTTC. Joined to the reference TRBV7-6 and TRBJ1-2 proteins, this CDR3 gives the full variable domain: GAGVSQSPRYKVTKRGQDVALRCDPISGHVSLYWYRQALGQGPEFLTYFNYEAQQDKSGLPNDRFSAERPEGSISTLTIQRTEQRDSAMYRCASSLGTGVAYGYTFGSGTRLTVV.